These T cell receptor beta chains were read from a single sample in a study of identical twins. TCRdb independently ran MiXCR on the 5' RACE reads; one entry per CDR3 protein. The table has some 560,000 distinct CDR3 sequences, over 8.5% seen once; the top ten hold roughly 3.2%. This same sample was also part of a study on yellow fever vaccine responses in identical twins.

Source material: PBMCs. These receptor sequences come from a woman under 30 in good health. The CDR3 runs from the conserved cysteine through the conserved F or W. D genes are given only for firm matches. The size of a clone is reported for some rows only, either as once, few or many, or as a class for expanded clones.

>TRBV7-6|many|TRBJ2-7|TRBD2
TGTGCCAGCAGCTTCCTAGCGGGAGACTACGAGCAGTACTTC
CASSFLAGDYEQYF
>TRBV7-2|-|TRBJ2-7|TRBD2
TGTGCCAGCAGCTTGGGACTAGCGGGAGGAGGGTTTTACGAGCAGTACTTC
CASSLGLAGGGFYEQYF
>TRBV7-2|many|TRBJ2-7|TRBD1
TGTGCCAGCAGCCATAGAGGGACAGCTTACGAGCAGTACTTC
CASSHRGTAYEQYF
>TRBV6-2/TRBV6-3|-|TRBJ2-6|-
TGTGCCAGCACCCCCTGGGTACTCTCTGGGGCCAACGTCCTGACTTTC
CASTPWVLSGANVLTF
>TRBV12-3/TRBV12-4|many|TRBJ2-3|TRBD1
TGTGCCAGCAGTTCCCAGGGGGCATGGACAGATACGCAGTATTTT
CASSSQGAWTDTQYF
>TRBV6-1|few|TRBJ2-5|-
TGTGCCAGCAGCCTACAGGGGGGGATCCAAGAGACCCAGTACTTC
CASSLQGGIQETQYF
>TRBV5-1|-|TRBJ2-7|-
TGCGCCAGCAGCTCGGATCCGGGCCCCGGGTCTACTTTCTCCTACGAGCAGTACTTC
CASSSDPGPGSTFSYEQYF
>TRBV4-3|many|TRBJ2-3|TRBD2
TGCGCCAGCAGCCAAGATCACCTAGCGGGAGGGCCGGGAGATACGCAGTATTTT
CASSQDHLAGGPGDTQYF
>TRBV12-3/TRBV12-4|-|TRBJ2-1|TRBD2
TGTGCCCTCAGTTTAGCGTCAGCGGGAGGTGCCTACAATGAGCAGTTCTTC
CALSLASAGGAYNEQFF
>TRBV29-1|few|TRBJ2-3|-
TGCAGCGTCTTCTTGGGGGGTGATACGCAGTATTTT
CSVFLGGDTQYF
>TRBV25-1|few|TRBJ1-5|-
TGTGCCAGCAGTGTGAAACAGCCCCAGCATTTT
CASSVKQPQHF
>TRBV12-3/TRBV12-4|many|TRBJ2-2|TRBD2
TGTGCCAGCAGTAAAGCCGGGGGGTTCTACACCGGGGAGCTGTTTTTT
CASSKAGGFYTGELFF
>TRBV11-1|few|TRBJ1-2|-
TGTGCCAGCAGCTCAGCCGGACAGATGAACTATGGCTACACCTTC
CASSSAGQMNYGYTF
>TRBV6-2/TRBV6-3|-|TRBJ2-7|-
TGTGCCAGCATACGGCGGAATACCTACGAGCAGTACTTC
CASIRRNTYEQYF
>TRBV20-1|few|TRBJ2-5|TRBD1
TGCAGTGCTAGGCGGCAGGGGGCGTTTTTGGACCAGTACTTC
CSARRQGAFLDQYF
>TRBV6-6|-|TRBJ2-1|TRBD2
TGTGCCAGCAGTTCGACGGGGGGGGATGAGCAGTTCTTC
CASSSTGGDEQFF
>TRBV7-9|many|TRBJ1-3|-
TGTGCCAGCAGCCGGGACATCTCTGGAAACACCATATATTTT
CASSRDISGNTIYF
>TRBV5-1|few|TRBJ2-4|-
TGCGCCAGCAGCCAGACTACGGGAGCTAACATTCAGTACTTC
CASSQTTGANIQYF
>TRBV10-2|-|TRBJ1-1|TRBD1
TGCGCCAGCAGTATCCTGGACAGGTCGATCCTGAACACTGAAGCTTTCTTT
CASSILDRSILNTEAFF
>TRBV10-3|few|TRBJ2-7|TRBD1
TGTGCCATCAGTGTAGACAGGGTCTACGAGCAGTACTTC
CAISVDRVYEQYF
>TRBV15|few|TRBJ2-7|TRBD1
TGTGCCACCAGCAGACCTCTGACAGGGATTCGCGCCTACGAGCAGTACTTC
CATSRPLTGIRAYEQYF
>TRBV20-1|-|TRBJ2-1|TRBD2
TGCAGTGCTACCGGTACTAGCGGGAAAGGCAATGAGCAGTTCTTC
CSATGTSGKGNEQFF
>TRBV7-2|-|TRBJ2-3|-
TGTGCCAGCAGCTTATCCGGGACAAGTTCCTACACAGATACGCAGTATTTT
CASSLSGTSSYTDTQYF
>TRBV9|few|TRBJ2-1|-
TGTGCCAGCAGCGTAGTTGGGGGCAACAATGAGCAGTTCTTC
CASSVVGGNNEQFF
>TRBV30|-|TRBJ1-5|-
TGTGCCTGGAGTGCGGACGGGAATCAGCCCCAGCATTTT
CAWSADGNQPQHF
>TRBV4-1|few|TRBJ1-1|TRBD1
TGCGCCAGCAGCCAAGACCGCGACAGGGGGTTCACTGAAGCTTTCTTT
CASSQDRDRGFTEAFF
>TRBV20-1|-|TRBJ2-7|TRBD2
TGCAGTGCTAGAGATCAGTCAGCTAGCGGGAGGCCCTACGAGCAGTACTTC
CSARDQSASGRPYEQYF
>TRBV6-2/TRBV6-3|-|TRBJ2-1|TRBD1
TGTGCCAGCAGCTGGGACAGGGTCAACAATGAGCAGTTCTTC
CASSWDRVNNEQFF
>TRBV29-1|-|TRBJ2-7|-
TGCAGCGGGACGACTCTCTCCTACGAGCAGTACTTC
CSGTTLSYEQYF
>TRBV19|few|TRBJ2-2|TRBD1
TGTGCCAGTAGTATAGATCCCGGGACAGGGAACACCGGGGAGCTGTTTTTT
CASSIDPGTGNTGELFF
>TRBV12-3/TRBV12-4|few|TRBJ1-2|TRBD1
TGTGCCAGCAGTCCCCCGCGGACAGGGTACTATGGCTACACCTTC
CASSPPRTGYYGYTF
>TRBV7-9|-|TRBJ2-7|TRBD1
TGTGCCAGCAGCGAGGGGACAGGGGAGCGCGAGCAGTACTTC
CASSEGTGEREQYF
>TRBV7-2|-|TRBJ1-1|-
TGTGCCAGCAGCGTCCGGACAGTTGAAGCTTTCTTT
CASSVRTVEAFF
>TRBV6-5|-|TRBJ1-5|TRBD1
TGTGCCAGCAGTTACCCCGGACAGGGGCTTGGCAATCAGCCCCAGCATTTT
CASSYPGQGLGNQPQHF
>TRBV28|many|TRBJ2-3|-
TGTGCCAGCAGTTTTAGATACGGAGATACGCAGTATTTT
CASSFRYGDTQYF
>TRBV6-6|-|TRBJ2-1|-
TGTGCCAGCAGTTATACCGGTGAGCAGTTCTTC
CASSYTGEQFF
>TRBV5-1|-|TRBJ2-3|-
TGCGCCAGCAGCTTTGGCGGCCAATATTTAGATACGCAGTATTTT
CASSFGGQYLDTQYF
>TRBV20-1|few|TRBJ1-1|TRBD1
TGCAGTGCCAGGAGGGACAGGGTAAACACTGAAGCTTTCTTT
CSARRDRVNTEAFF
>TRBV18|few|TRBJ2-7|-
TGTGCCAGCTCTCCCCGGGACAATCTTAATATCCACTACGAGCAGTACTTC
CASSPRDNLNIHYEQYF
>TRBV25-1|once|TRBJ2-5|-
TGTGCCAGCAGTGCCGTCCCGGGACACATAGAGGCCCAGTACTTC
CASSAVPGHIEAQYF
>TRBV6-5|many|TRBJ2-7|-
TGTGCCAGCAGTTTCCGACCGGGACTCAGCTCCTACGAGCAGTACTTC
CASSFRPGLSSYEQYF
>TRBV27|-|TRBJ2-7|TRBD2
TGTGCCAGCAGTAGGGGACTAGCTCCCGCCTCCTACGAGCAGTACTTC
CASSRGLAPASYEQYF
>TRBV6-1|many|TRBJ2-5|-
TGTGCCAGCAGTGATCTTCGGGGGAGAGAGACCCAGTACTTC
CASSDLRGRETQYF
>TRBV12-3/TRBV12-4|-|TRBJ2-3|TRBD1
TGTGCCAGCAGTTTAATGGGGGGGACAGGGAGCACAGATACGCAGTATTTT
CASSLMGGTGSTDTQYF
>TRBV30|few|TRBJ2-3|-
TGTGCCTGGAGCCCACAAGGGTTAAGCACAGATACGCAGTATTTT
CAWSPQGLSTDTQYF
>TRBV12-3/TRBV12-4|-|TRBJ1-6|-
TGTGCCAGCAGTCGGACAGCCAGTAATTCACCCCTCCACTTT
CASSRTASNSPLHF
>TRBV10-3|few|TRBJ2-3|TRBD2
TGTGCCATCAGTGAGTCAAGCGGGAGGGCAGATACGCAGTATTTT
CAISESSGRADTQYF
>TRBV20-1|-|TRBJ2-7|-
TGCAGTGCTTCCCAGACAGTCAGCTCCTACGAGCAGTACTTC
CSASQTVSSYEQYF